These 14 T cell receptor beta chains were sequenced from one sample in a study of molecular identifiers for immune sequencing clone quantification. TCRdb reanalysed the PCR reads using MiXCR and keeps one entry per CDR3 protein. The data show just under 65,000 distinct CDR3 sequences, less than 20% seen once. The sample was naive CD8+ T cells from blood, with Jurkat cell RNA spiked in. Indicated subset: FACS-sorted CD8+CD4-CCR7+CD45RA+ naive T cells. The receptors originated from a human donor in good health. Some libraries in this study had Jurkat cell RNA spiked in.

This clonotype occurred many times. The V call is TRBV19, the J call TRBJ1-5, with D possibly being TRBD1 (5 bases). Trimming took off 2 bases at V and 6 bases at J, with 14 bases between the two ends. In germline, CDR1 is LNHDA, CDR2 SQIVND (reference sequence). CDR3 length equals 15 residues. The CDR3 spells CASSIWDEDGQPQHF. The CDR3, as DNA: TGTGCCAGTAGTATATGGGACGAGGACGGTCAGCCCCAGCATTTT.

This clonotype was counted ten times or more. The DNA of the CDR3 is TGTGCCAGCAGCTTCGGTACTAGCGGGAGGGGATCGGAGCAGTACTTC. It yields the protein CASSFGTSGRGSEQYF. The V call is TRBV7-8, the J call TRBJ2-7; TRBD2 matches at 13 bases. Germline loops: CDR1 SGHVS, CDR2 FQNEAQ. The CDR3 has 16 residues. The V segment lost 3 bases and the J segment 7 bases; nucleotides outside the gene matches: 9. Together with reference TRBV7-8 and TRBJ2-7, the CDR3 gives the full variable domain: GAGVSQSPRYKVAKRGQDVALRCDPISGHVSLFWYQQALGQGPEFLTYFQNEAQLDKSGLPSDRFFAERPEGSVSTLKIQRTQQEDSAVYLCASSFGTSGRGSEQYFGPGTRLTVT.

There are many counts of this clonotype. The genes are TRBV29-1 and TRBJ2-7, with 9 bases matching TRBD1. The CDR3 totals 13 residues. V dropped 6 bases and J dropped 2; count of bases not matched to a gene: 5. The V gene's germline CDR1 is SQVTM and CDR2 ANQGSEA. The CDR3 protein is CSVRDRAAYEQYF. The CDR3 nucleotides read TGCAGCGTACGGGACAGGGCTGCCTACGAGCAGTACTTC.

On this clonotype: A much larger clonotype is one base distant, so this may be a read error. The chain has TRBV20-1 and TRBJ2-7; possible D gene TRBD2, 5 bases. Per the germline V gene, CDR1 is DFQATT and CDR2 is SNEGSKA (reference sequence). The CDR3 is 13 residues long. Here the CDR3 reads CSARISEGYEQHF. Written as DNA, the CDR3 is TGCAGTGCTAGAATTAGCGAGGGCTACGAGCAGCACTTC.

This clonotype was counted ten times or more. The chain carries TRBV6-6 and TRBJ2-1; perhaps D is TRBD1 or TRBD2 (5 bases each). Trimming removed 4 bases at V and 8 bases at J, with 9 bases between. The germline CDR1 and CDR2 sequences are MNHNY and SVGAGI (reference sequence). The CDR3 spans 12 residues. CDR3 sequence (DNA): TGTGCCAGCAGTTTTATGGGGGATGAGCAGTTCTTC. Its translation is CASSFMGDEQFF.

This clonotype was seen repeatedly, ten times or more. The rearrangement joins TRBV9 to TRBJ2-2, with 7 nucleotides matching TRBD1. Per germline, CDR1 SGDLS and CDR2 YYNGEE. The CDR3 consists of 13 residues. The trim removed 2 bases at V and 6 bases at J, leaving 1 base unmatched. The CDR3 DNA reads as TGTGCCAGCAGCGTTACAGGGGCCGGGGAGCTGTTTTTT. Protein product: CASSVTGAGELFF.

This clonotype was counted a few times. The chain carries TRBV9 and TRBJ2-1; possible D gene TRBD2, 6 bases. This CDR3 is built from 14 residues. Germline CDR1 reads SGDLS; CDR2 reads YYNGEE. The V end was cut by 0 bases, the J end by 11 bases, with 15 bases between. CDR3: CASSVGGGTLKQFF. In DNA, the CDR3 is TGTGCCAGCAGCGTAGGGGGCGGGACGCTTAAGCAGTTCTTC.

This clonotype was seen at least ten times. V usage is TRBV5-6 and J usage is TRBJ2-1; D is ambiguous. This CDR3 contains 14 residues. Germline V CDR1 and CDR2: SGHDT, YYEEEE. V was pared by 3 bases and J by 8 bases, with 15 bases between. Here the CDR3 DNA reads TGTGCCAGCAGCTGGGGTTTTACAAGCCATGAGCAGTTCTTC. This gives the protein CASSWGFTSHEQFF.

This clonotype has at least ten counts. The chain employs TRBV29-1 and TRBJ1-2; 7 nucleotides match TRBD1. The V segment lost 6 bases and the J segment 6 bases; nucleotides outside the gene matches: 13. This CDR3 has 14 residues. Germline loops: CDR1 SQVTM, CDR2 ANQGSEA. CDR3 residues: CSVAEKTGFDGYTF. The CDR3 nucleotides are TGCAGCGTGGCAGAGAAGACAGGGTTCGATGGCTACACCTTC.

The table lists this clonotype with a few counts. This chain connects TRBV4-3 to TRBJ2-1; 12 nucleotides agree with TRBD2. The CDR3 is 15 residues long. The J segment lost 10 bases and the V segment lost 0 bases, leaving 4 bases of the junction unmatched. Germline V gene sequence: CDR1 LGHNA, CDR2 YSLEER. The CDR3 spells CASSQDRGLAGEQFF. The CDR3 DNA is TGCGCCAGCAGCCAAGACCGAGGACTAGCGGGGGAGCAGTTCTTC.

As concerns this clonotype: A much larger clone differs by one base, so this may be a read error. V gene TRBV19 combines with J gene TRBJ1-5, with D perhaps TRBD1 (5 bases). The CDR3 length is 16 residues. Per germline, CDR1 LNHDA and CDR2 SQIVND (reference sequence). The CDR3 DNA sequence: TGTGCCAGTAGTATAGTCGGAGGGGTTAGCAGTCAGCCCCAGCATTTT. Translation: CASSIVGGVSSQPQHF.

With regard to this clonotype: It may be a read error: a sequence one base away is much more abundant. The CDR3 loop is CTSSLRVMNTEAFF. CDR3 nucleotides: TGTACCAGCAGTCTCAGGGTGATGAACACTGAAGCTTTCTTT. This rearrangement joins TRBV6-5 to TRBJ1-1, with D perhaps matching TRBD1 (5 bases). The CDR3 consists of 14 residues. Germline-derived CDR1 and CDR2 are MNHEY and SVGAGI.

In this sample, this clonotype turned up many times. The chain has TRBV28 and TRBJ2-7; 8 nucleotides agree with TRBD1. V lost 8 bases, J lost 2 bases, and 8 bases stayed unmatched. Germline CDR1 reads MDHEN; CDR2 reads SYDVKM. CDR3 length equals 14 residues. Here the CDR3 DNA reads TGTGCCAGCGGTCGGACAGGGAGCCCCTACGAGCAGTACTTC. Its translation is CASGRTGSPYEQYF. The variable domain in full, with the rest retrieved from reference TRBV28 and TRBJ2-7, is DVKVTQSSRYLVKRTGEKVFLECVQDMDHENMFWYRQDPGLGLRLIYFSYDVKMKEKGDIPEGYSVSREKKERFSLILESASTNQTSMYLCASGRTGSPYEQYFGPGTRLTVT.

The chain is built from TRBV12-3 or TRBV12-4 and TRBJ2-1; TRBD1 is a possible D gene (6 bases). The CDR3 is 15 amino acids. V lost 3 bases to trimming and J lost 7 bases, with 16 bases between them. CDR3 coding DNA: TGTGCCAGCAGTTTTTCAGGGGTTAGAGGGAATGAGCAGTTCTTC. It yields the protein CASSFSGVRGNEQFF.